This TCR beta chain was found in a study of blood T cell repertoires in COVID-19. Background on the study: Nucleic acid was either cDNA or gDNA, and it came from T cells, B-cell-depleted T cells, or PBMCs.

Germline trimming cut 0 bases from V and 9 bases from J; bases unmatched to any gene: 6. Germline-derived CDR1 and CDR2 are SGHNT and YYREEE (reference sequence). The CDR3 spans 15 residues. Ages ranged from about 18 to 100 years, with residence in 24 US areas. Sequencing was performed with immunoSEQ multiplex PCR; in TCRdb, only in-frame clones are kept and a portion is missing. Found here are 170,000 or so clones, 70% to 90% of them singletons; the top ten hold around 7%. The sequencing input was PBMCs or T cells enriched from blood (not recorded which). This sequence joins TRBV5-4 and TRBJ2-3; the match to TRBD1 covers 11 bases. This TCR derives from a woman aged 45-60 years who had recovered from COVID-19. CDR3 bases: TGTGCCAGCAGCTTGGCGGGACAGGGGGAGAACACGCAGTATTTT. It is translated as CASSLAGQGENTQYF.